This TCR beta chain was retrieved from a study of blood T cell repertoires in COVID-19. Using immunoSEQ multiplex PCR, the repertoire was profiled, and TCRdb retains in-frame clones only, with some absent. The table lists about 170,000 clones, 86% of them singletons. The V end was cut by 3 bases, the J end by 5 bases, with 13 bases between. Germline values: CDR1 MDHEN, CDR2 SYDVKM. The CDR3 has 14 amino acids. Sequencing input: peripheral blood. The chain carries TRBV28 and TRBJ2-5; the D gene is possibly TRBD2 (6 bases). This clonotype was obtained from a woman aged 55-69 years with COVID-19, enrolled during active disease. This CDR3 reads CASSLGGREETQYF. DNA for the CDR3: TGTGCCAGCAGTTTGGGAGGAAGGGAGGAGACCCAGTACTTC.